This T cell receptor beta chain was obtained from a study of graft-versus-host responses after intestinal transplantation. General study findings and limits: Early post-transplant HvG declines were associated with peak circulating GvH clone levels.

Details on this clone: The antigen is undetermined.

Clones were sequenced by immunoSEQ multiplex PCR, and TCRdb holds only the in-frame ones, with some missing. The sample contains approximately 37,000 clones, about nine tenths of which appear only once. V gave up 1 base and J gave up 0 bases, with 7 bases separating them. Germline loops: CDR1 SGHRS, CDR2 YFSETQ. The CDR3 spans 15 residues. This sequence was found in a human patient who received an intestinal transplant, so some T cells may come from the graft donor. Here the sequenced sample was PBMCs, taken 267 days after transplant. The V and J genes are TRBV5-1 and TRBJ1-4, with a tentative D call TRBD1 (6 bases). CDR3 DNA: TGCGCCAGCAGCTTGTCAGGGGCAACTAATGAAAAACTGTTTTTT. Residues: CASSLSGATNEKLFF.